This T cell receptor (beta chain) came from a study of OX40 agonist ivuxolimab in advanced cancers. For the study at large: Ivuxolimab is a fully human IgG2 antibody that activates OX40 (CD134). Anti-PD-1, anti-PD-L1 or anti-CTLA-4 therapy given earlier was allowed, and around 40% had some.

Findings and limits, study-wide: The mean number of expanded clones was higher in CD8+ T cells than in CD4+.

This CDR3 region has 14 residues. Germline V gene data show CDR1 as SGHNT and CDR2 as YYREEE (reference sequence). Notes on this clone: Antigen specificity is unknown.

Sequencing was performed with immunoSEQ multiplex PCR; in TCRdb, only in-frame clones are kept and a portion is missing. Of 65,000 to 100,000 clones in the sample, 91% are singletons; the top ten hold about 6.6%. Samples were taken at baseline and on day 1 of cycles 4 and 7. The sequence was collected from an adult with an advanced solid tumor such as melanoma, head and neck, liver or kidney cancer. The V call is TRBV5-4, the J call TRBJ2-5; 8 bases agree with TRBD2. TRBJ2-7 matches the DNA end more closely, so the J call is doubtful. The sample consisted of CD4+ or CD8+ T cells sorted from blood, taken in a trial of the OX40 agonist ivuxolimab. The CDR3 region is CASSLTGRVYEQYF. In DNA form, the CDR3 reads TGTGCCAGCAGCTTAACCGGGAGGGTCTACGAGCAGTACTTC.